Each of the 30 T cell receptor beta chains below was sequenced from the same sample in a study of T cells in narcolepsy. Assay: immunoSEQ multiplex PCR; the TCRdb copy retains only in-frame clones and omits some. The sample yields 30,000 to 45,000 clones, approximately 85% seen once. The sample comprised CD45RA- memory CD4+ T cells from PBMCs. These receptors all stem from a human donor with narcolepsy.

CDR3 amino acids: CASSSPSRGWHYGYTF. The CDR3 DNA is TGTGCCAGCAGTTCCCCAAGCCGGGGCTGGCACTATGGCTACACCTTC. The chain couples TRBV27 to TRBJ1-2; maybe TRBD1 (5 bases). Between the trimmed V and J ends, which lost 4 bases and 3 bases, there was a span of 18 bases. This CDR3 has 16 amino acids. The germline V gene encodes CDR1 MNHEY and CDR2 SMNVEV (reference sequence).

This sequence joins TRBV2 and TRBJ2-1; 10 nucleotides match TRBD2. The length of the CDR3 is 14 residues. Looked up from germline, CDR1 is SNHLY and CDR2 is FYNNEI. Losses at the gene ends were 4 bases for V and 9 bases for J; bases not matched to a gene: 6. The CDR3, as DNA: TGTGCCAGCAGTGCGGTACTAGCGGGGAGTGAGCAGTTCTTC. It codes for CASSAVLAGSEQFF.

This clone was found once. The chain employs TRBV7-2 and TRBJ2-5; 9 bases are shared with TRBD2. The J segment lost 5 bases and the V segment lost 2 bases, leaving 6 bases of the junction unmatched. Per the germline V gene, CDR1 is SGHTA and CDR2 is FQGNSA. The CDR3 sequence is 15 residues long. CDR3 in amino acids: CASSLMRGGGETQYF. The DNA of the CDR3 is TGTGCCAGCAGCTTAATGCGGGGGGGCGGGGAGACCCAGTACTTC.

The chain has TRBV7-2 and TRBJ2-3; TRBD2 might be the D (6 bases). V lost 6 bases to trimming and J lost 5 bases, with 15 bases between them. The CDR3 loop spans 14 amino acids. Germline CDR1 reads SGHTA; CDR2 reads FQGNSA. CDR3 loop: CASSLSGWGDTQYF. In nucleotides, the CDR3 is TGTGCCAGCAGTCTTAGCGGTTGGGGAGATACGCAGTATTTT.

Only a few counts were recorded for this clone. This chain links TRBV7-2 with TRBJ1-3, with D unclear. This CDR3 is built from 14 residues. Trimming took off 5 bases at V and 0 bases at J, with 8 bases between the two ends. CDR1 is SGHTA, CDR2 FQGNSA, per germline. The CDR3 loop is CASSVQSSGNTIYF. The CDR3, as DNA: TGTGCCAGCAGCGTCCAGAGCTCTGGAAACACCATATATTTT.

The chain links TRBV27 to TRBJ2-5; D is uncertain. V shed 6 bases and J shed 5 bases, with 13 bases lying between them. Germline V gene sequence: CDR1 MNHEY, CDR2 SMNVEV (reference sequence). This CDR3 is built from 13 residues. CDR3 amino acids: CASSPLAGETQYF. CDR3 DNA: TGTGCCAGCAGCCCCCTGGCTGGGGAGACCCAGTACTTC.

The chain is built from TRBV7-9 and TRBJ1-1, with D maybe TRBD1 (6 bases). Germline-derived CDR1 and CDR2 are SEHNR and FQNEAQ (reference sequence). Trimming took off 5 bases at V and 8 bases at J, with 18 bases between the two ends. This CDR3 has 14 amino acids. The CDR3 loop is CASSERLQGREAFF. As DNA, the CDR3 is TGTGCCAGCAGCGAACGACTGCAGGGGAGGGAAGCTTTCTTT.

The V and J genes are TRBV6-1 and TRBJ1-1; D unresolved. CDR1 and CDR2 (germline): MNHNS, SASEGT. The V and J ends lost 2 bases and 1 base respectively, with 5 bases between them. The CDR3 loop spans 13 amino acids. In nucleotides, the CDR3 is TGTGCCAGCAGTGAAATCAGGAACACTGAAGCTTTCTTT. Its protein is CASSEIRNTEAFF.

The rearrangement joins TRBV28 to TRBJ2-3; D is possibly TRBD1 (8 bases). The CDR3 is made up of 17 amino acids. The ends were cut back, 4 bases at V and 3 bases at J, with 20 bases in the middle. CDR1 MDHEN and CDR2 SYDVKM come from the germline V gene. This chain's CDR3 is CASSSPGQGGYTDTQYF. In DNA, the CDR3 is TGTGCCAGCAGTTCACCCGGACAGGGAGGGTATACAGATACGCAGTATTTT.

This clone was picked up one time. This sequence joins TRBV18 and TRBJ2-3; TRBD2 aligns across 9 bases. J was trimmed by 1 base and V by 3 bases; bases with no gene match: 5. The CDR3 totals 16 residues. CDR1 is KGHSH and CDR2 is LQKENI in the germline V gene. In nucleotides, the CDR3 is TGTGCCAGCTCACCGGGCGTAGCGGGGGGCACAGATACGCAGTATTTT. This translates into CASSPGVAGGTDTQYF.

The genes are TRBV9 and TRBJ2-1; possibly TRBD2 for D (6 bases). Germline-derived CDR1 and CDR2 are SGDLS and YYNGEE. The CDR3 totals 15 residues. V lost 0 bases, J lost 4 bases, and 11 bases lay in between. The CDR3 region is CASSVGSEGYNEQFF. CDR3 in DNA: TGTGCCAGCAGCGTAGGGTCGGAGGGGTACAATGAGCAGTTCTTC. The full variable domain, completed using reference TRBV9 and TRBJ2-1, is DSGVTQTPKHLITATGQRVTLRCSPRSGDLSVYWYQQSLDQGLQFLIQYYNGEERAKGNILERFSAQQFPDLHSELNLSSLELGDSALYFCASSVGSEGYNEQFFGPGTRLTVL.

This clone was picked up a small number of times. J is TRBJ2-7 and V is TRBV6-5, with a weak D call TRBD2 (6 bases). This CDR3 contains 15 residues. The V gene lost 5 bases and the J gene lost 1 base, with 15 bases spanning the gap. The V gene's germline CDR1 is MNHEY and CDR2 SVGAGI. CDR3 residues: CASSKDPGESYEQYF. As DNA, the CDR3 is TGTGCCAGCAGTAAGGACCCGGGAGAGTCCTACGAGCAGTACTTC.

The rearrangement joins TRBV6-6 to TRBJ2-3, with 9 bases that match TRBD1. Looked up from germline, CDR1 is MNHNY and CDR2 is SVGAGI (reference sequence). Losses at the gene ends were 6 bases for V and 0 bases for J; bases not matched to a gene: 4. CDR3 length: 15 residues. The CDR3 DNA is TGTGCCAGCAGGCCGGGACAGGGAAGCACAGATACGCAGTATTTT. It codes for CASRPGQGSTDTQYF.

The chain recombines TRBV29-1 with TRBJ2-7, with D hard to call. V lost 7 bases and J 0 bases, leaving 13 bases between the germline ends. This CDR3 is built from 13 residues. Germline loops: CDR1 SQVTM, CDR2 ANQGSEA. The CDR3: CSAVYGSSYEQYF. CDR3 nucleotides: TGCAGCGCCGTCTACGGTAGCTCCTACGAGCAGTACTTC.

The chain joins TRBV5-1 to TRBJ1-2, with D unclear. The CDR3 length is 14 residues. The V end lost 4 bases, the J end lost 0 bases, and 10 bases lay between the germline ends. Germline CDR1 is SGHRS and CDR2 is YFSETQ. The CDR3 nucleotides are TGCGCCAGCAGCCCAGACGGGACTAACTATGGCTACACCTTC. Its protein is CASSPDGTNYGYTF.

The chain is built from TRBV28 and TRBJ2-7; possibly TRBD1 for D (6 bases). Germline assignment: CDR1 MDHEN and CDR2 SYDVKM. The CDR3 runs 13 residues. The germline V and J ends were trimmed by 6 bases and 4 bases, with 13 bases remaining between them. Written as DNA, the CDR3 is TGTGCCAGCAGGAAAACAGGGTTATACGAGCAGTACTTC. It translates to CASRKTGLYEQYF.

In DNA form, the CDR3 reads TGTGCCAGCAGCTTGGGGGACGTGGAGCCCCAGCATTTT. This translates into CASSLGDVEPQHF. The chain uses TRBV5-5 and TRBJ1-5, with D possibly TRBD1 on 5 matching bases. Trimming stripped 0 bases from V and 8 bases from J, with 9 bases between. The CDR3 is 13 residues long. In germline, CDR1 is SGHKS, CDR2 YYEKEE (reference sequence).

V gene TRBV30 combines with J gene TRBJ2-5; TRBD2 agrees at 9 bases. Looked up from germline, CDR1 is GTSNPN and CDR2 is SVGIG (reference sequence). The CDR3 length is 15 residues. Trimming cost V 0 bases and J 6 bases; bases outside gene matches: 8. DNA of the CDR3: TGTGCCTGGAGTGTCCCGCGGGGGGGCCGAAAGACCCAGTACTTC. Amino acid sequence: CAWSVPRGGRKTQYF.

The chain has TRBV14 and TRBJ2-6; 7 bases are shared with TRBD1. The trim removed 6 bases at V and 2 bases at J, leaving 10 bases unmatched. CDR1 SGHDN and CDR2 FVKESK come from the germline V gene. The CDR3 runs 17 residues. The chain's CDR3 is CASRPRDRDPGANVLTF. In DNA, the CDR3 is TGTGCCAGCAGGCCCCGGGACAGAGACCCTGGGGCCAACGTCCTGACTTTC.

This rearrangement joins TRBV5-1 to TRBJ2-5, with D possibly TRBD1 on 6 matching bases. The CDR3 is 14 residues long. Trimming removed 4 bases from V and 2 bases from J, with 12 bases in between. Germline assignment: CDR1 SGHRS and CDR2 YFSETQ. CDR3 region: CASSLQGFQETQYF. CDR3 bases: TGCGCCAGCAGCCTACAGGGATTTCAAGAGACCCAGTACTTC.

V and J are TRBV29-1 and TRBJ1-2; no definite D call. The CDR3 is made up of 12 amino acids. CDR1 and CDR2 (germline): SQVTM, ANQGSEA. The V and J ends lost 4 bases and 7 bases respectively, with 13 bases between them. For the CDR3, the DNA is TGCAGCGTTGTTCTTTCAAAGGGTGGCTACACCTTC. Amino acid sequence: CSVVLSKGGYTF. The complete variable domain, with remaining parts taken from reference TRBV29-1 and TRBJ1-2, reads SAVISQKPSRDICQRGTSLTIQCQVDSQVTMMFWYRQQPGQSLTLIATANQGSEATYESGFVIDKFPISRPNLTFSTLTVSNMSPEDSSIYLCSVVLSKGGYTFGSGTRLTVV.

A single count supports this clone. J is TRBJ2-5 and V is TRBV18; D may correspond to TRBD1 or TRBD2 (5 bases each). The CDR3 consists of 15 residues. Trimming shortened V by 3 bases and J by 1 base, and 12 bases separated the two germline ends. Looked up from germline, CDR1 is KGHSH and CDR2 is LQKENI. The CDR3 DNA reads TGTGCCAGCTCACCGAGCGGACACGTCCAAGAGACCCAGTACTTC. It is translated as CASSPSGHVQETQYF.

The chain's CDR3 is CASSRQRNTEAFF. DNA for the CDR3: TGTGCCAGCAGTCGACAGAGGAACACTGAAGCTTTCTTT. The chain is built from TRBV6-5 and TRBJ1-1; D is possibly TRBD1 (5 bases). Germline CDR1 MNHEY, CDR2 SVGAGI. The V end was cut by 5 bases, the J end by 1 base, with 8 bases between. The CDR3 spans 13 residues.

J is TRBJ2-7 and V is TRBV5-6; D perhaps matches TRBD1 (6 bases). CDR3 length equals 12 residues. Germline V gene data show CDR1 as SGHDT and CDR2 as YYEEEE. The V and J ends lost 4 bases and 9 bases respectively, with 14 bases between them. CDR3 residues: CASSAQGLGQYF. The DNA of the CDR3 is TGTGCCAGCAGCGCCCAGGGGCTCGGGCAGTACTTC.

CDR3 in DNA: TGTGCCATCAGTCGGGGGGAACAGGGGCGAGGGCGAGAGACCCAGTACTTC. It is translated as CAISRGEQGRGRETQYF. The gene calls are TRBV10-3 and TRBJ2-5, with D perhaps given as TRBD1 or TRBD2 (7 bases each). Germline V gene sequence: CDR1 ENHRY, CDR2 SYGVKD. The CDR3 is 17 amino acids. The germline V and J ends were trimmed by 5 bases and 4 bases, with 23 bases remaining between them.

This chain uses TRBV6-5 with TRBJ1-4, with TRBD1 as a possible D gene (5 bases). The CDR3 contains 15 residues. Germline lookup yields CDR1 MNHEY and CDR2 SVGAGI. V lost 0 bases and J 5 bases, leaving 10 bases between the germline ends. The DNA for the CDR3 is TGTGCCAGCAGTTACTCAGGGGCCAGAAATGAAAAACTGTTTTTT. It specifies CASSYSGARNEKLFF.

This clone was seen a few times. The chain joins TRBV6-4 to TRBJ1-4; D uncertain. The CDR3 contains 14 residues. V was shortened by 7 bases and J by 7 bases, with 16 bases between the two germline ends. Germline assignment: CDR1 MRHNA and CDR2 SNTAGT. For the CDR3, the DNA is TGTGCCAGCAAGAGGGTGGGCTGTTTTGAAAAACTGTTTTTT. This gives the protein CASKRVGCFEKLFF.

CDR3 in DNA: TGCGCCAGCAGCCGCCAAGCCCTAGCGGGGAGCCCTCAGCGTTTGTACGAGCAGTACTTC. Amino acid sequence: CASSRQALAGSPQRLYEQYF. J is TRBJ2-7 and V is TRBV4-1; 9 bases are shared with TRBD2. With 4 bases clipped from V and 4 bases from J, the junction kept 23 bases outside the gene matches. Germline values: CDR1 MGHRA, CDR2 YSYEKL. CDR3 length equals 20 residues.

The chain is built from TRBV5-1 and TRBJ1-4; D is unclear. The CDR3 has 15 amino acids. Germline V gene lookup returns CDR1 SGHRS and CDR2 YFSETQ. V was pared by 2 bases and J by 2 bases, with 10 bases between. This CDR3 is CASSLDIDTNEKLFF. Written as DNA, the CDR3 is TGCGCCAGCAGCTTAGACATAGACACTAATGAAAAACTGTTTTTT.

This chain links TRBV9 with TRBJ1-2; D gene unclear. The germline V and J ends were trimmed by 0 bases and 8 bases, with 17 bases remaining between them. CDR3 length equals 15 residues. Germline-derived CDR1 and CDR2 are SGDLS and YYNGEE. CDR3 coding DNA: TGTGCCAGCAGCGTAGAAGGCCCTAGTGTAGAGGGCTACACCTTC. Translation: CASSVEGPSVEGYTF.